Following are 11 T cell receptor beta chains from one sample sequenced in a study of T cell repertoires and Cas9 in healthy adults. Some clones are missing from TCRdb's copy, which holds only in-frame ones; the method was immunoSEQ multiplex PCR. The table records tens of thousands of clones, about 90% of them present only once. Specimen: CD4+ effector T cells (CD127+, CD25-, CD137-, CD154-) from PBMCs; culture status not recorded. The origin of the receptors is a human donor in good health.

This CDR3 reads CASSPGANSGNTIYF. CDR3 DNA sequence: TGTGCCAGCTCACCGGGGGCGAACTCTGGAAACACCATATATTTT. This chain joins TRBV18 and TRBJ1-3; D might be TRBD1 (6 bases). Germline CDR1 reads KGHSH; CDR2 reads LQKENI. Trimming shortened V by 3 bases and J by 0 bases, and 9 bases separated the two germline ends. This CDR3 comprises 15 residues.

J is TRBJ1-2 and V is TRBV28; no reliable D call. The germline CDR1 and CDR2 sequences are MDHEN and SYDVKM. Trimming shortened V by 3 bases and J by 3 bases, and 5 bases separated the two germline ends. The CDR3 extends over 12 amino acids. The DNA for the CDR3 is TGTGCCAGCAGTTTCCCAGACTATGGCTACACCTTC. Its translation is CASSFPDYGYTF.

This clone is a singleton in its sample. The chain links TRBV7-6 to TRBJ2-2; D may correspond to TRBD1 or TRBD2 (6 bases each). The V end lost 2 bases, the J end lost 6 bases, and 10 bases lay between the germline ends. The CDR3 totals 14 residues. The germline V gene has CDR1 SGHVS and CDR2 FNYEAQ. Here the CDR3 DNA reads TGTGCCAGCAGCTTAACGGGGGCGGCCGGGGAGCTGTTTTTT. Residues: CASSLTGAAGELFF.

The chain uses TRBV18 and TRBJ1-4; the D is unclear. The V end lost 1 base, the J end lost 0 bases, and 12 bases lay between the germline ends. Germline CDR1 and CDR2: KGHSH and LQKENI. CDR3 length: 17 residues. Here the CDR3 DNA reads TGTGCCAGCTCACCACGAACCGGCTCAGCAACTAATGAAAAACTGTTTTTT. Translation: CASSPRTGSATNEKLFF.

The chain recombines TRBV28 with TRBJ2-7, with TRBD2 matching 9 bases. Germline V gives CDR1 MDHEN, CDR2 SYDVKM. V lost 6 bases, J lost 2 bases, and 8 bases stayed unmatched. This CDR3 contains 15 residues. CDR3 protein: CASSRQAGGPYEQYF. DNA for the CDR3: TGTGCCAGCAGCCGCCAAGCGGGAGGCCCCTACGAGCAGTACTTC.

A few counts support this clone. The chain couples TRBV18 to TRBJ2-2, with D maybe TRBD1 (5 bases). CDR3 length equals 14 residues. V lost 2 bases to trimming and J lost 4 bases, with 8 bases between them. Germline loops: CDR1 KGHSH, CDR2 LQKENI. Here the CDR3 reads CASSPNQGTGELFF. The CDR3, as DNA: TGTGCCAGCTCACCAAACCAGGGCACCGGGGAGCTGTTTTTT.

CDR3 DNA sequence: TGTGCCAGCTCACCCGGGACAGGGCGGGAGACCCAGTACTTC. This encodes CASSPGTGRETQYF. The J gene is TRBJ2-5, the V gene TRBV18, with 9 bases aligning to TRBD1. CDR3 length equals 14 residues. V gave up 3 bases and J gave up 5 bases; unmatched junction bases: 4. From germline, CDR1 is KGHSH and CDR2 LQKENI.

The chain links TRBV6-5 to TRBJ2-7; D may match TRBD1 or TRBD2 (5 bases each). V lost 1 base and J 3 bases, leaving 10 bases between the germline ends. The CDR3 consists of 14 residues. Germline loops: CDR1 MNHEY, CDR2 SVGAGI. The CDR3 reads CASSYLGESYEQYF. The CDR3 DNA reads TGTGCCAGCAGTTACTTGGGGGAAAGCTACGAGCAGTACTTC.

On this clone: The same CDR3 is also encoded by other DNA sequences in this sample. This chain uses TRBV10-3 with TRBJ2-7, with 11 bases matching TRBD2. CDR1 is ENHRY, CDR2 SYGVKD, per germline. The CDR3 has 16 amino acids. Germline trimming cut 6 bases from V and 4 bases from J; bases unmatched to any gene: 11. CDR3 loop: CAISSLMTSGTYEQYF. The CDR3 DNA reads as TGTGCCATCAGCTCGCTTATGACTAGCGGGACGTACGAGCAGTACTTC.

The genes are TRBV10-3 and TRBJ2-3, with D unresolved. The germline V and J ends were trimmed by 2 bases and 5 bases, with 14 bases remaining between them. The CDR3 totals 15 residues. Germline loops: CDR1 ENHRY, CDR2 SYGVKD. DNA for the CDR3: TGTGCCATCAGTGAGACTGTATTGATGGGAGATACGCAGTATTTT. It encodes CAISETVLMGDTQYF.

This clone was seen a few times. V usage is TRBV5-1 and J usage is TRBJ2-7; D possibly corresponds to TRBD1 (9 bases). V shed 4 bases and J shed 3 bases, with 17 bases lying between them. Germline V gene data show CDR1 as SGHRS and CDR2 as YFSETQ. The CDR3 spans 15 residues. The CDR3 coding sequence is TGCGCCAGCAGCCCGGGAGGGACAGGGAACTACGAGCAGTACTTC. It encodes CASSPGGTGNYEQYF. The entire variable domain, with the rest obtained from reference TRBV5-1 and TRBJ2-7, is as follows: KAGVTQTPRYLIKTRGQQVTLSCSPISGHRSVSWYQQTPGQGLQFLFEYFSETQRNKGNFPGRFSGRQFSNSRSEMNVSTLELGDSALYLCASSPGGTGNYEQYFGPGTRLTVT.